What follows are 25 T cell receptor beta chains derived from one specimen sequenced in a study of vaccination and CD4 T cells after COVID-19. What these receptors recognize is not known. Stated treatment: approximately nine-day PBMC culture with coronavirus spike peptide pools or control peptides (ViraFEST assay). Sequencing of the DNA from cultured CD4+ T cells was carried out with the Oncomine TCR Beta short-read assay. TCRdb called the PCR reads again in MiXCR, with one record for every CDR3 protein. The sample holds 10,000 to 15,000 distinct CDR3 sequences; about 74% are singletons and the top ten take around 30%. The specimen sequenced was CD4+ T cells from blood, cultured in vitro. These receptors were taken from a human donor who had recovered from COVID-19.

This rearrangement joins TRBV20-1 to TRBJ2-2, with 10 bases lining up with TRBD2. Germline CDR1 and CDR2: DFQATT and SNEGSKA (reference sequence). V lost 3 bases, J lost 5 bases, and 9 bases stayed unmatched. This CDR3 comprises 16 residues. CDR3 loop: CSARNLAGARTGELFF. CDR3 nucleotide sequence: TGCAGTGCTAGGAACCTAGCGGGAGCCCGAACCGGGGAGCTGTTTTTT.

As DNA, the CDR3 is TGTGCCAGCAGGAGCCACAATTCCTACGAGCAGTACTTC. It encodes CASRSHNSYEQYF. The V gene is TRBV28, the J gene TRBJ2-7; D ambiguous. CDR1 and CDR2 (germline): MDHEN, SYDVKM. This CDR3 spans 13 amino acids. V was pared by 6 bases and J by 1 base, with 10 bases between.

The chain has TRBV7-2 and TRBJ2-3; TRBD2 agrees at 9 bases. The CDR3 is 14 residues long. Losses at the gene ends were 3 bases for V and 4 bases for J; bases not matched to a gene: 2. The germline CDR1 and CDR2 sequences are SGHTA and FQGNSA. CDR3 residues: CASSLGLAPDTQYF. The DNA of the CDR3 is TGTGCCAGCAGCTTGGGACTAGCCCCAGATACGCAGTATTTT.

V usage is TRBV30 and J usage is TRBJ1-1; no reliable D call. Germline CDR1 reads GTSNPN; CDR2 reads SVGIG (reference sequence). The CDR3 spans 10 residues. The chain's CDR3 is CGISRPEAFF. The CDR3 DNA sequence: TGTGGGATATCCAGGCCTGAAGCTTTCTTT.

The V and J genes are TRBV20-1 and TRBJ2-1; maybe TRBD2 (5 bases). The ends were cut back, 4 bases at V and 10 bases at J, with 8 bases in the middle. This CDR3 has 10 amino acids. Per the germline V gene, CDR1 is DFQATT and CDR2 is SNEGSKA (reference sequence). The CDR3 DNA reads as TGCAGTGCTACCCGGGAAGAGCAGTTCTTC. Residues: CSATREEQFF.

The chain employs TRBV4-3 and TRBJ2-1; 8 nucleotides align to TRBD2. The CDR3 consists of 15 residues. Germline CDR1 reads LGHNA; CDR2 reads YSLEER. V shed 1 base, J shed 8 bases, and the junction held 7 bases outside the gene matches. The CDR3 DNA sequence: TGCGCCAGCAGCCAAGGGGGACTAGAGTCGTATGAGCAGTTCTTC. Protein sequence: CASSQGGLESYEQFF.

This clonotype was seen only a few times. The V and J genes are TRBV15 and TRBJ1-4; no reliable D call. The CDR3 runs to 12 residues. Trimming cost V 11 bases and J 6 bases, with 13 bases left between them. Per the germline V gene, CDR1 is LNHNV and CDR2 is YYDKDF (reference sequence). CDR3 residues: CASSLGYEKLFF. The CDR3 DNA reads TGTGCCTCCTCCTTGGGGTATGAAAAACTGTTTTTT.

The J gene is TRBJ2-5, the V gene TRBV20-1; D might be TRBD1 (6 bases). CDR3 length equals 13 residues. Between the trimmed V and J ends, which lost 3 bases and 2 bases, there was a span of 10 bases. CDR1 DFQATT and CDR2 SNEGSKA come from the germline V gene (reference sequence). CDR3 nucleotide sequence: TGCAGTGCTAGGGTAGGGGGACAAGAGACCCAGTACTTC. Translation gives CSARVGGQETQYF.

The chain combines TRBV25-1 with TRBJ1-1; D is uncertain. From germline, CDR1 is MGHDK and CDR2 SYGVNS. The CDR3 contains 16 residues. V shed 1 base and J shed 1 base, with 13 bases lying between them. The CDR3 DNA sequence: TGTGCCAGCAGTGAATGGGCGATTTCCACGAACACTGAAGCTTTCTTT. Amino acid sequence: CASSEWAISTNTEAFF.

The CDR3 DNA reads TGCAGCGTTGAAGTTGACGTACCGCGGGGGACCCAGTACTTC. Translating gives CSVEVDVPRGTQYF. The V call is TRBV29-1, the J call TRBJ2-5; a weak D match, TRBD2 (6 bases). V was shortened by 1 base and J by 7 bases, with 16 bases between the two germline ends. Germline lookup yields CDR1 SQVTM and CDR2 ANQGSEA. This CDR3 spans 14 amino acids.

For the CDR3, the DNA is TGTGCCATCAGTAGTCAGGGGCGGCTGACCTATGGCTACACCTTC. Translation gives CAISSQGRLTYGYTF. V gene TRBV10-3 combines with J gene TRBJ1-2, with a weak D call TRBD1 (6 bases). The V gene's germline CDR1 is ENHRY and CDR2 SYGVKD. V lost 5 bases and J 4 bases, leaving 17 bases between the germline ends. This CDR3 has 15 amino acids.

This sequence joins TRBV19 and TRBJ1-6; 7 bases match TRBD1. V trimming: 7 bases; J trimming: 13 bases; junction bases outside the gene matches: 10. CDR3 length: 13 amino acids. CDR1 LNHDA and CDR2 SQIVND come from the germline V gene (reference sequence). CDR3 sequence: CASTGTDIAPLHF. Written as DNA, the CDR3 is TGTGCCAGTACCGGGACAGACATAGCGCCCCTCCACTTT.

V is TRBV25-1 and J is TRBJ1-2; D unresolved. CDR1 is MGHDK, CDR2 SYGVNS, per germline. The CDR3 covers 12 residues. V was pared by 4 bases and J by 7 bases, with 10 bases between. In DNA, the CDR3 is TGTGCCAGCAGTGCTTTACGGGGTGGCTACACCTTC. Amino acid sequence: CASSALRGGYTF.

The V and J genes are TRBV20-1 and TRBJ1-6; perhaps TRBD1 as D (5 bases). Per germline, CDR1 DFQATT and CDR2 SNEGSKA (reference sequence). V dropped 6 bases and J dropped 5 bases, with 11 bases sitting between them. The CDR3 is 13 amino acids. CDR3 amino acids: CSATTVHNSPLHF. The CDR3 coding sequence is TGCAGTGCCACGACAGTTCATAATTCACCCCTCCACTTT.

This clonotype is a singleton in its sample. CDR3 sequence reads: CASREVPDTQYF. The CDR3 DNA reads TGTGCCAGCCGGGAGGTCCCAGATACGCAGTATTTT. The chain links TRBV2 to TRBJ2-3; TRBD2 agrees at 7 bases. CDR3 length: 12 residues. V shed 8 bases and J 4 bases; nucleotides not matched to a gene: 3. Germline V gene data show CDR1 as SNHLY and CDR2 as FYNNEI.

This sequence joins TRBV7-9 and TRBJ1-6; 8 bases line up with TRBD1. Trimming removed 5 bases from V and 9 bases from J; junction bases left unmatched: 9. There are 15 residues in the CDR3. The germline CDR1 and CDR2 sequences are SEHNR and FQNEAQ (reference sequence). As DNA, the CDR3 is TGTGCCAGCAGCCTTGAGACAGGGGTGGCTTCACCCCTCCACTTT. It is translated as CASSLETGVASPLHF.

The rearrangement links TRBV20-1 to TRBJ2-7; D may correspond to TRBD1 or TRBD2 (5 bases each). V was trimmed by 2 bases and J by 2 bases, leaving 13 bases between them. Germline lookup yields CDR1 DFQATT and CDR2 SNEGSKA (reference sequence). The CDR3 runs to 14 residues. Written as DNA, the CDR3 is TGCAGTGCTAGACCCACGAGGGGCCCCTACGAGCAGTACTTC. Its protein product is CSARPTRGPYEQYF.

The CDR3 nucleotides read TGTGCCACCAGCAAGACAGGGGAGAATTCACCCCTCCACTTT. Its protein is CATSKTGENSPLHF. The chain is built from TRBV15 and TRBJ1-6, with 8 bases that match TRBD1. Per the germline V gene, CDR1 is LNHNV and CDR2 is YYDKDF (reference sequence). The CDR3 contains 14 residues. The V gene end was trimmed by 4 bases and the J gene end by 7 bases; junction bases not matched to a gene: 3.

Note on this clonotype: Its ends do not fully match the called genes, so a read error is possible. The chain uses TRBV30 and TRBJ2-3; D remains ambiguous. Germline V CDR1 and CDR2: GTSNPN, SVGIG (reference sequence). The CDR3 totals 11 residues. The DNA for the CDR3 is TGTGCCTGGAGTGCCCCAGAAACGCAGTATTTT. It is translated as CAWSAPETQYF.

This chain uses TRBV20-1 with TRBJ2-2; D gene unclear. Trimming cost V 8 bases and J 6 bases, with 16 bases left between them. The CDR3 spans 13 residues. Germline V CDR1 and CDR2: DFQATT, SNEGSKA (reference sequence). This CDR3 reads CSTLGRMSGELFF. The CDR3 region has the DNA TGCAGTACGTTGGGCCGAATGTCCGGGGAGCTGTTTTTT.

Relative to its sample, this clonotype is medium-sized. The V and J genes are TRBV10-3 and TRBJ1-5; maybe TRBD1 (5 bases). V lost 8 bases and J 4 bases, leaving 12 bases between the germline ends. The CDR3 length is 13 residues. CDR1 is ENHRY, CDR2 SYGVKD, per germline. The DNA of the CDR3 is TGTGCCATCCGCAGAGGGGCAAATCAGCCCCAGCATTTT. It is translated as CAIRRGANQPQHF.

A single count supports this clonotype. CDR3 protein: CAISKGQDSPLHF. In DNA form, the CDR3 reads TGTGCCATCAGTAAGGGGCAGGATTCACCCCTCCACTTT. The rearrangement uses TRBV10-3 and TRBJ1-6, with D possibly being TRBD1 (5 bases). This CDR3 spans 13 amino acids. With 5 bases removed from V and 8 bases from J, the gap between germline ends came to 10 bases. The germline V gene encodes CDR1 ENHRY and CDR2 SYGVKD.

The V and J genes are TRBV30 and TRBJ2-7; D might be TRBD1 or TRBD2, each matching 5 bases. Germline CDR1 and CDR2: GTSNPN and SVGIG (reference sequence). This CDR3 spans 12 amino acids. V was trimmed by 3 bases and J by 5 bases, leaving 11 bases between them. CDR3 sequence (DNA): TGTGCCTGGAGAATGAGGGGTCACGAGCAGTACTTC. It specifies CAWRMRGHEQYF.

The rearrangement joins TRBV27 to TRBJ2-3; possibly TRBD1 or TRBD2 for D (5 bases each). CDR3 size: 17 residues. Trimming shortened V by 5 bases and J by 3 bases, and 21 bases separated the two germline ends. Germline V CDR1 and CDR2: MNHEY, SMNVEV (reference sequence). The CDR3 reads CASSPPKGRGSTDTQYF. As DNA, the CDR3 is TGTGCCAGCAGTCCCCCAAAGGGGCGAGGGAGTACAGATACGCAGTATTTT.

This clonotype was observed a single time. The chain carries TRBV4-1 and TRBJ1-1; the D gene is possibly TRBD1 (6 bases). The CDR3 spans 14 residues. The V and J ends lost 3 bases and 6 bases respectively, with 14 bases between them. Germline assignment: CDR1 MGHRA and CDR2 YSYEKL. For the CDR3, the DNA is TGCGCCAGCAGCCAGGGGGGGCTATTCGCTGAAGCTTTCTTT. It translates to CASSQGGLFAEAFF.